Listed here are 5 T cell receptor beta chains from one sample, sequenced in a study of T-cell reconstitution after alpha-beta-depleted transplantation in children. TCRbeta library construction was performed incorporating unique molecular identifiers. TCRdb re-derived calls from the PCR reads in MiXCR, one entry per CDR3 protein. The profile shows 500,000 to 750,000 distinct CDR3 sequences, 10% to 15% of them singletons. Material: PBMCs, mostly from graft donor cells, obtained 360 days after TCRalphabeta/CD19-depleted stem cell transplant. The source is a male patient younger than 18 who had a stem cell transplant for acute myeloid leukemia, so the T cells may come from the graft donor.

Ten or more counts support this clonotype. Here the CDR3 DNA reads TGTGCCATCAACTGGGGGCGGGGGAGCACAGATACGCAGTATTTT. It yields the protein CAINWGRGSTDTQYF. The genes are TRBV10-3 and TRBJ2-3, with D possibly matching TRBD2 (7 bases). Germline V gives CDR1 ENHRY, CDR2 SYGVKD. The CDR3 is made up of 15 amino acids. V was shortened by 7 bases and J by 0 bases, with 14 bases between the two germline ends.

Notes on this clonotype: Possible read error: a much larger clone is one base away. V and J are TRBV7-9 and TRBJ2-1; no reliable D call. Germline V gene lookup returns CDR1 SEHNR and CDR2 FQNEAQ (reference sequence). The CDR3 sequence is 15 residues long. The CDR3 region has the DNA TGTGCCAGCTTGAGTTTGCTGAGCTCCTACAAAGAGCAGTTCTTC. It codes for CASLSLLSSYKEQFF. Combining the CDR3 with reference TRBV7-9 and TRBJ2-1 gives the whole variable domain DTGVSQNPRHKITKRGQNVTFRCDPISEHNRLYWYRQTLGQGPEFLTYFQNEAQLEKSRLLSDRFSAERPKGSFSTLEIQRTEQGDSAMYLCASLSLLSSYKEQFFGPGTRLTVL.

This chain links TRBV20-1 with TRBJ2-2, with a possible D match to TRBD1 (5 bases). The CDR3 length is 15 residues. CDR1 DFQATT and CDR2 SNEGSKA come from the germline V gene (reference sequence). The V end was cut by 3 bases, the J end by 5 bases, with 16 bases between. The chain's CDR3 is CSARGLLTGTGELFF. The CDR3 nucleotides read TGCAGTGCTAGGGGGCTACTAACTGGAACCGGGGAGCTGTTTTTT.

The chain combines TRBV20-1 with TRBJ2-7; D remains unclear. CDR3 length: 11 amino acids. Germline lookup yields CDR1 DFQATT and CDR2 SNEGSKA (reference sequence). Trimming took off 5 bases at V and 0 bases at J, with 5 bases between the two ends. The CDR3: CSAPNSYEQYF. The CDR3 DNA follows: TGCAGTGCTCCGAACTCCTACGAGCAGTACTTC.

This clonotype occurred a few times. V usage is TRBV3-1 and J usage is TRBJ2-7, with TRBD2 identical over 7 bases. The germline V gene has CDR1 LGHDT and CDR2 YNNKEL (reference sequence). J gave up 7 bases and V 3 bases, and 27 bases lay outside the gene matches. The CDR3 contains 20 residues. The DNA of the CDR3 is TGTGCCAGCAGCCATCGTTTGATTTCCGGTGGACTAGGAACGGGCGTGGAGCAGTACTTC. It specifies CASSHRLISGGLGTGVEQYF.